Each of the 9 T cell receptor beta chains below was sequenced from the same sample in a study of control samples from healthy donors and cancer patients. Some clones are missing from TCRdb's copy, which holds only in-frame ones; the method was immunoSEQ multiplex PCR. The data contain approximately 3,000 clones, around 94% of them seen just once; the ten biggest clones take up roughly a third. The sequenced sample consisted of PBMCs. Receptor source: a man in his 70s with lung cancer.

The chain links TRBV13 to TRBJ2-7; D may be TRBD1 (6 bases). CDR1 PRHDT and CDR2 FYEKMQ come from the germline V gene (reference sequence). V lost 5 bases and J 4 bases, leaving 21 bases between the germline ends. This CDR3 comprises 16 residues. The CDR3 loop is CASSPYTPQGLYEQYF. CDR3 bases: TGTGCCAGCAGCCCTTATACTCCCCAGGGGCTATACGAGCAGTACTTC.

The V gene is TRBV4-3, the J gene TRBJ2-3; 12 bases fit TRBD2. V shed 4 bases, J shed 0 bases, and the junction held 5 bases outside the gene matches. The germline V gene has CDR1 LGHNA and CDR2 YSLEER. The CDR3 extends over 17 amino acids. The CDR3 region is CASSLSSGGGSTDTQYF. Here the CDR3 DNA reads TGCGCCAGCAGCCTCTCTAGCGGGGGGGGCAGCACAGATACGCAGTATTTT.

This clone was detected a few times. The chain uses TRBV5-1 and TRBJ2-2; a possible D gene is TRBD1 (6 bases). The germline V gene has CDR1 SGHRS and CDR2 YFSETQ. The V gene lost 4 bases and the J gene lost 2 bases, with 12 bases spanning the gap. This CDR3 contains 15 residues. The DNA for the CDR3 is TGCGCCAGCAGCCCCGGGACACTCAACACCGGGGAGCTGTTTTTT. Protein sequence: CASSPGTLNTGELFF.

The chain links TRBV25-1 to TRBJ1-1; the match to TRBD1 covers 7 bases. V dropped 2 bases and J dropped 4; count of bases not matched to a gene: 10. The germline V gene encodes CDR1 MGHDK and CDR2 SYGVNS. This CDR3 region has 16 residues. Here the CDR3 DNA reads TGTGCCAGCAGTGAAGACAGGGCGTCATTTGGCACTGAAGCTTTCTTT. This translates into CASSEDRASFGTEAFF.

This clone came up a few times. The V gene is TRBV6-2 or TRBV6-3, the J gene TRBJ2-7; D unresolved. Trimming stripped 0 bases from V and 6 bases from J, with 12 bases between. In germline, CDR1 is MNHEY, CDR2 SVGEGT. The CDR3 spans 14 residues. CDR3 amino acids: CASSYSNGALEQYF. The CDR3 nucleotides read TGTGCCAGCAGTTACTCGAATGGAGCCCTCGAGCAGTACTTC.

The chain is built from TRBV5-1 and TRBJ2-5; D is uncertain. Per germline, CDR1 SGHRS and CDR2 YFSETQ. The CDR3 extends over 13 amino acids. Trimming left V 0 bases short and J 3 bases short, with 6 bases between. CDR3 sequence: CASSLVVEETQYF. The CDR3 nucleotides read TGCGCCAGCAGCTTGGTCGTAGAAGAGACCCAGTACTTC.

The J gene is TRBJ2-1, the V gene TRBV9; D perhaps matches TRBD1 (5 bases). V lost 0 bases and J lost 7, with 14 bases in between. The CDR3 is 15 amino acids. Germline V gene lookup returns CDR1 SGDLS and CDR2 YYNGEE. CDR3 nucleotides: TGTGCCAGCAGCGTAGGTTATACAGGTGTGAATGAGCAGTTCTTC. It codes for CASSVGYTGVNEQFF.

The J gene is TRBJ2-7, the V gene TRBV7-2, with D perhaps matching TRBD1 or TRBD2 (6 bases each). Germline CDR1 and CDR2: SGHTA and FQGNSA. V was pared by 1 base and J by 6 bases, with 13 bases between. The CDR3 runs 14 residues. This CDR3 reads CASSLVGGLSEQYF. The CDR3 nucleotides are TGTGCCAGCAGCTTAGTAGGGGGACTGAGCGAGCAGTACTTC.

This clone was observed once. The chain carries TRBV12-5 and TRBJ2-5; 7 bases are a match to TRBD1. Germline V gene lookup returns CDR1 LGHNT and CDR2 FRNRAP. V trimming: 6 bases; J trimming: 1 base; junction bases outside the gene matches: 8. The CDR3 sequence is 15 residues long. The CDR3: CASGAGTAVQETQYF. For the CDR3, the DNA is TGTGCTAGTGGCGCCGGGACAGCCGTCCAAGAGACCCAGTACTTC.